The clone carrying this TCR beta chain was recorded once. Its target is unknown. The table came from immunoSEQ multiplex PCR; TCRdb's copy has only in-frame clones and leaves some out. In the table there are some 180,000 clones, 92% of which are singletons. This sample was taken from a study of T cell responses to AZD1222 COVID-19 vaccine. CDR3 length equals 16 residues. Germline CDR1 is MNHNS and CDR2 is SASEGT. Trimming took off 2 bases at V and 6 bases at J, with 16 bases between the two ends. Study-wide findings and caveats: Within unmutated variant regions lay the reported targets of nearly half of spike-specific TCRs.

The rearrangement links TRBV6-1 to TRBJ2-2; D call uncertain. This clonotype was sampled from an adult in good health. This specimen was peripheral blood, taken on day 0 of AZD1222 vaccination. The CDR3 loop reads CASSEIRAVRAGELFF. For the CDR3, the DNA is TGTGCCAGCAGTGAAATCCGGGCAGTCAGAGCCGGGGAGCTGTTTTTT.